The 23 T cell receptor beta chains given below trace back to one sample, sequenced in a study of blood T cell repertoires in COVID-19. Profiling relied on immunoSEQ multiplex PCR, and the TCRdb table lists in-frame clones only, not all of them. The profile shows about 74,000 clones, 70% to 80% of them singletons. The sample comprised peripheral blood. The receptors here all came from a man in his 70s with active or convalescent COVID-19.

This clone was detected only a few times. The chain carries TRBV10-3 and TRBJ1-1; tentatively, D is TRBD1 (6 bases). The germline V gene encodes CDR1 ENHRY and CDR2 SYGVKD. The CDR3 covers 12 residues. Trimming removed 7 bases at V and 3 bases at J, with 9 bases between. The CDR3 coding sequence is TGTGCCATCAATGCAGGGGACACTGAAGCTTTCTTT. It specifies CAINAGDTEAFF.

The V call is TRBV5-1, the J call TRBJ1-4; 10 bases align to TRBD1. This CDR3 contains 15 residues. The germline CDR1 and CDR2 sequences are SGHRS and YFSETQ. V was clipped by 0 bases and J by 7 bases; unmatched bases: 3. CDR3 amino acids: CASSLAGDRGEKLFF. In DNA form, the CDR3 reads TGCGCCAGCAGCTTGGCGGGGGACAGGGGTGAAAAACTGTTTTTT.

This clone appeared once. This sequence joins TRBV6-1 and TRBJ2-5, with 7 positions matching TRBD2. J gave up 14 bases and V 10 bases, and 7 bases lay outside the gene matches. The CDR3 covers 9 residues. Germline assignment: CDR1 MNHNS and CDR2 SASEGT. CDR3 amino acids: CATPGGYYF. For the CDR3, the DNA is TGTGCCACCCCGGGGGGATACTACTTC.

The J gene is TRBJ2-4, the V gene TRBV2; D not resolved. Germline values: CDR1 SNHLY, CDR2 FYNNEI. CDR3 length: 13 residues. V lost 8 bases and J 0 bases, leaving 8 bases between the germline ends. The CDR3 region has the DNA TGTGCCAGCTCGAGTCAAGCCAAAAACATTCAGTACTTC. Amino acid sequence: CASSSQAKNIQYF.

This clone was observed a handful of times. This sequence joins TRBV4-1 and TRBJ2-5; 9 nucleotides agree with TRBD1. The V gene end was trimmed by 0 bases and the J gene end by 6 bases; junction bases not matched to a gene: 14. In germline, CDR1 is MGHRA, CDR2 YSYEKL. This CDR3 contains 18 residues. DNA for the CDR3: TGCGCCAGCAGCCAAGAGCTCCTCCTCACAGGGGGCATAAAGACCCAGTACTTC. It encodes CASSQELLLTGGIKTQYF.

The genes are TRBV24-1 and TRBJ2-5; maybe TRBD1 (5 bases). Germline V gives CDR1 KGHDR, CDR2 SFDVKD. V lost 4 bases and J 2 bases, leaving 10 bases between the germline ends. This CDR3 contains 14 residues. CDR3 residues: CATSDRTSQETQYF. The CDR3 DNA reads as TGTGCCACCAGTGACCGGACATCTCAAGAGACCCAGTACTTC.

The chain recombines TRBV5-1 with TRBJ1-2; possibly TRBD1 for D (5 bases). The CDR3 length is 15 residues. CDR1 is SGHRS and CDR2 is YFSETQ in the germline V gene. The V gene lost 3 bases and the J gene lost 2 bases, with 14 bases spanning the gap. The CDR3 DNA is TGCGCCAGCAGCTCCGGACAACAGAAAAACTATGGCTACACCTTC. Translating gives CASSSGQQKNYGYTF.

The chain combines TRBV19 with TRBJ2-5, with D possibly being TRBD1 (5 bases). CDR3 length: 14 residues. From germline, CDR1 is LNHDA and CDR2 SQIVND (reference sequence). Trimming left V 3 bases short and J 1 base short, with 9 bases between. CDR3 loop: CASSIDSLQETQYF. The CDR3 DNA follows: TGTGCCAGTAGTATCGACAGTCTCCAAGAGACCCAGTACTTC.

The rearrangement joins TRBV9 to TRBJ2-4; TRBD2 might be the D (5 bases). Germline CDR1 reads SGDLS; CDR2 reads YYNGEE. CDR3 length: 17 residues. V was shortened by 4 bases and J by 2 bases, with 19 bases between the two germline ends. The CDR3 sequence is CASSPPEWENSKNIQYF. The CDR3 bases are TGTGCCAGCAGCCCCCCGGAGTGGGAGAATTCCAAAAACATTCAGTACTTC.

The chain is built from TRBV7-3 and TRBJ2-2; D is unclear. V dropped 5 bases and J dropped 5 bases, with 9 bases sitting between them. This CDR3 contains 13 residues. Germline V CDR1 and CDR2: SGHTA, FQGTGA. In nucleotides, the CDR3 is TGTGCCAGCAGCCGGTTCGGGACCGGGGAGCTGTTTTTT. This sequence encodes CASSRFGTGELFF.

This chain uses TRBV2 with TRBJ2-3, with a possible D match to TRBD1 (5 bases). The V gene's germline CDR1 is SNHLY and CDR2 FYNNEI. V was clipped by 9 bases and J by 3 bases, with 16 bases between them. The length of the CDR3 is 14 residues. Here the CDR3 reads CASLPWQGTDTQYF. CDR3 sequence (DNA): TGTGCCAGTCTCCCGTGGCAGGGAACAGATACGCAGTATTTT.

The J gene is TRBJ2-5, the V gene TRBV28, with D tentatively TRBD1 (6 bases). There are 14 residues in the CDR3. CDR1 and CDR2 from the germline V gene are MDHEN and SYDVKM. Trimming cost V 8 bases and J 7 bases, with 20 bases left between them. CDR3 amino acids: CASAGGKGERTQYF. Written as DNA, the CDR3 is TGTGCCAGCGCTGGGGGCAAGGGTGAGAGGACCCAGTACTTC.

This clone is labeled as medium-sized (0.01 to 0.1%). The chain joins TRBV7-2 to TRBJ1-1, with D hard to call. This CDR3 spans 13 amino acids. The germline CDR1 and CDR2 sequences are SGHTA and FQGNSA. Trimming removed 1 base from V and 11 bases from J, with 14 bases in between. The CDR3 spells CASSLVIQSSAFF. CDR3 DNA: TGTGCCAGCAGCTTAGTGATACAGAGTTCCGCTTTCTTT.

This clone was detected only a few times. The CDR3 loop is CASSLLGGSEKLFF. The CDR3, as DNA: TGCGCCAGCAGCTTGTTAGGAGGGTCTGAAAAACTGTTTTTT. This rearrangement joins TRBV5-1 to TRBJ1-4; no definite D call. Trimming took 1 base from V and 7 from J, leaving 11 bases between them. The CDR3 covers 14 residues. CDR1 is SGHRS and CDR2 is YFSETQ in the germline V gene. Full variable domain (missing parts from reference TRBV5-1 and TRBJ1-4): KAGVTQTPRYLIKTRGQQVTLSCSPISGHRSVSWYQQTPGQGLQFLFEYFSETQRNKGNFPGRFSGRQFSNSRSEMNVSTLELGDSALYLCASSLLGGSEKLFFGSGTQLSVL.

V is TRBV29-1 and J is TRBJ1-2; the match to TRBD1 covers 11 bases. This CDR3 has 14 amino acids. CDR1 and CDR2 from the germline V gene are SQVTM and ANQGSEA. With V trimmed by 1 base and J by 8 bases, 6 bases remained unmatched. For the CDR3, the DNA is TGCAGCGTTGAAGCTCCGGACAGGGGGCAAGGCTACACCTTC. Encoded protein: CSVEAPDRGQGYTF.

The V call is TRBV7-2, the J call TRBJ2-3; TRBD2 is a possible D gene (5 bases). The CDR3 sequence is 10 residues long. V lost 5 bases to trimming and J lost 8 bases, with 5 bases between them. In germline, CDR1 is SGHTA, CDR2 FQGNSA. CDR3 protein: CASSRGTQYF. The CDR3, as DNA: TGTGCCAGCAGCCGGGGTACGCAGTATTTT.

In nucleotides, the CDR3 is TGTGCCAGTACATCCCGGGAAAAATTCACAGATACGCAGTATTTT. This gives the protein CASTSREKFTDTQYF. This chain joins TRBV19 and TRBJ2-3, with a possible D match to TRBD2 (5 bases). CDR3 length: 15 amino acids. The V gene lost 7 bases and the J gene lost 2 bases, with 16 bases spanning the gap. Per the germline V gene, CDR1 is LNHDA and CDR2 is SQIVND (reference sequence).

The rearrangement uses TRBV11-2 and TRBJ2-3; TRBD2 matches 7 bases. CDR3 length: 17 residues. The V segment lost 5 bases and the J segment 1 base; nucleotides outside the gene matches: 12. Germline CDR1 SGHAT, CDR2 FQNNGV. The CDR3 nucleotides read TGTGCCAGCAGCCCCCGCCGGAGGAGCGGGGGCACAGATACGCAGTATTTT. It codes for CASSPRRRSGGTDTQYF. The entire variable domain, with the rest obtained from reference TRBV11-2 and TRBJ2-3, is as follows: EAGVAQSPRYKIIEKRQSVAFWCNPISGHATLYWYQQILGQGPKLLIQFQNNGVVDDSQLPKDRFSAERLKGVDSTLKIQPAKLEDSAVYLCASSPRRRSGGTDTQYFGPGTRLTVL.

This clone came up a few times. V is TRBV6-1 and J is TRBJ2-7; D uncertain. This CDR3 is built from 15 residues. Germline values: CDR1 MNHNS, CDR2 SASEGT. Trimming left V 2 bases short and J 5 bases short, with 16 bases between. CDR3: CASSEITDPRDEQYF. The CDR3 DNA reads as TGTGCCAGCAGTGAAATAACGGATCCTAGAGACGAGCAGTACTTC.

The chain links TRBV7-8 to TRBJ2-1; D might be TRBD1 (6 bases). The CDR3 consists of 14 residues. Germline V gene data show CDR1 as SGHVS and CDR2 as FQNEAQ. Trimming shortened V by 4 bases and J by 5 bases, and 12 bases separated the two germline ends. The chain's CDR3 is CASSWVGANNEQFF. CDR3 bases: TGTGCCAGCAGCTGGGTGGGGGCCAACAATGAGCAGTTCTTC.

The rearrangement uses TRBV11-3 and TRBJ2-3; 7 bases line up with TRBD2. The length of the CDR3 is 17 residues. V shed 6 bases and J 2 bases; nucleotides not matched to a gene: 14. The germline V gene encodes CDR1 SGHNT and CDR2 YENEEA. As DNA, the CDR3 is TGTGCCAGCAGTGTCTTAGGTGTAACTAGCGTCACAGATACGCAGTATTTT. Amino acid sequence: CASSVLGVTSVTDTQYF.

This clone is large by share. The chain has TRBV4-1 and TRBJ1-2; 7 nucleotides align to TRBD1. The ends lost 5 bases at V and 6 bases at J; junction bases unmatched: 15. The length of the CDR3 is 16 residues. Germline loops: CDR1 MGHRA, CDR2 YSYEKL. In nucleotides, the CDR3 is TGCGCCAGCAGCGAGATAACAGGGGAATTACCCCATGGCTACACCTTC. Translation gives CASSEITGELPHGYTF.

This clone was seen just once. The CDR3 DNA reads as TGTGCCAGTTCATCGTCGGCGGGCAATCAGCCCCAGCATTTT. Its translation is CASSSSAGNQPQHF. The V gene is TRBV19, the J gene TRBJ1-5; no reliable D call. This CDR3 contains 14 residues. The V end was cut by 8 bases, the J end by 2 bases, with 13 bases between. Germline lookup yields CDR1 LNHDA and CDR2 SQIVND (reference sequence).